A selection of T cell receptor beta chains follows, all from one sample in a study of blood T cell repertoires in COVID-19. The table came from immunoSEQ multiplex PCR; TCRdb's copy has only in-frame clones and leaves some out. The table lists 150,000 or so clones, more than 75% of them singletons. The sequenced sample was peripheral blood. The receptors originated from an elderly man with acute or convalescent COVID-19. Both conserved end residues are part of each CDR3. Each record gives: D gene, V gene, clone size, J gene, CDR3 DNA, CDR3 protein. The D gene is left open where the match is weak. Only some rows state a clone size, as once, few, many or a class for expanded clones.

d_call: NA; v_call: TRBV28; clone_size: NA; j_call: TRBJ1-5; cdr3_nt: TGTGCCAGCGGCACCCAGGATAAGCCCCAGCATTTT; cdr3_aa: CASGTQDKPQHF
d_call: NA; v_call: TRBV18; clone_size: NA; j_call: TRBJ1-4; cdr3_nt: TGTGCCAGCTCCCAATGGAGGGAGGAAAAACTGTTTTTT; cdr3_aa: CASSQWREEKLFF
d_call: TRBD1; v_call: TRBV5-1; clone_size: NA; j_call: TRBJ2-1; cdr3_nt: TGCGCCAGCAGCTGGGAAACGGGACAGGGGGCCTACAATGAGCAGTTCTTC; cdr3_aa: CASSWETGQGAYNEQFF
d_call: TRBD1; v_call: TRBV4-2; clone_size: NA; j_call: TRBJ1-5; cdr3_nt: TGTGCCAGCAGCCAAGGCTCGACAGGGGGTACCAATCAGCCCCAGCATTTT; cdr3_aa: CASSQGSTGGTNQPQHF
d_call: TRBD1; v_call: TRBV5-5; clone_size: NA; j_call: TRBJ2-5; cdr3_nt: TGTGCCAGCAGCTTGCCGGGACAGGGAGCAGAGACCCAGTACTTC; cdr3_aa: CASSLPGQGAETQYF
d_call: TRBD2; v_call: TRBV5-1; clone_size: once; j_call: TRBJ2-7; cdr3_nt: TGCGCCAGCAGTTATTCCGGTAGCGGGTTCCGTGAGCAGTACTTC; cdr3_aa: CASSYSGSGFREQYF
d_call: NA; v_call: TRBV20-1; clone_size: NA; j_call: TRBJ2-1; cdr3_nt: TGCAGTGCTAGTCGTCCCGACAATGAGCAGTTCTTC; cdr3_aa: CSASRPDNEQFF
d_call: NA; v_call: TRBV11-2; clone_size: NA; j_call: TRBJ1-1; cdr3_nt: TGTGCCAGCAGCTTAGGCGGTGATATTGAAGCTTTCTTT; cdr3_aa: CASSLGGDIEAFF
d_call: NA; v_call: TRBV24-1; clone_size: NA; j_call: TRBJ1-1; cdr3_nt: TGTGCCACCAGTGATTTGCGACACGACACCGCCGCTGAAGCTTTCTTT; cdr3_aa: CATSDLRHDTAAEAFF
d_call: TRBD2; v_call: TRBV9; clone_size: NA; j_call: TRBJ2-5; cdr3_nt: TGTGCCAGCAGCGTAGAAGGTCTAGCGGGGAGGGAGACCCAGTACTTC; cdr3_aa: CASSVEGLAGRETQYF
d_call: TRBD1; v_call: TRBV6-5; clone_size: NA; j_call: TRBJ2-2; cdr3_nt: TGTGCCAGCAGCCAGGGACAGGCCAGGTCCGGGGAGCTGTTTTTT; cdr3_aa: CASSQGQARSGELFF
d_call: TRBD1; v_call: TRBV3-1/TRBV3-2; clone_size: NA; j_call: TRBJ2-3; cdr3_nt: TGTGCCAGCAGCCAACCCTCCGGGACAGGGGCAGATACGCAGTATTTT; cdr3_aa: CASSQPSGTGADTQYF
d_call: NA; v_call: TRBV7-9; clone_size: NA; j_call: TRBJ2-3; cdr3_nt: TGTGCCAGCAGCTTTATCGGGTGGGGAGGCACAGATACGCAGTATTTT; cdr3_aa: CASSFIGWGGTDTQYF
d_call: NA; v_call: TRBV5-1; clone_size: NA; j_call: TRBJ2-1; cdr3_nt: TGCGCCAGCAGCACGGGACTTTGGCATAATGAGCAGTTCTTC; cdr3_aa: CASSTGLWHNEQFF
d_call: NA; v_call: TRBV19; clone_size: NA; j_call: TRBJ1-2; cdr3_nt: TGTGCCAGTAGTATGAGACAGATATATGGCTACACCTTC; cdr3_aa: CASSMRQIYGYTF
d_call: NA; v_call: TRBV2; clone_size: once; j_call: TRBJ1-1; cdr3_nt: TGTGCCAGCAGGGGTATTACAGGTTACACTGAAGCTTTCTTT; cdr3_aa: CASRGITGYTEAFF
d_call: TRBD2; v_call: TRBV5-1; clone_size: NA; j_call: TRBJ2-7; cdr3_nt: TGCGCCAGCAGCTCGGGGACTAGCGGGAGCGGTGAGCAGTACTTC; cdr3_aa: CASSSGTSGSGEQYF
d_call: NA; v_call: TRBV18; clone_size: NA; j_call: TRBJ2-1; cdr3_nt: TGTGCCAGCTCACTCGCTAGTGGTGAGCAGTTCTTC; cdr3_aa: CASSLASGEQFF
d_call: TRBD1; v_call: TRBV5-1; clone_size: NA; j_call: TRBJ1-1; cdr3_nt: TGCGCCAGCAGCTGGGGACAGGGGGGTAACACTGAAGCTTTCTTT; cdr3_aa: CASSWGQGGNTEAFF
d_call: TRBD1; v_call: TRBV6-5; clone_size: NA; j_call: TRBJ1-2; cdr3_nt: TGTGCCCAGGGGGCTAACTATGGCTACACCTTC; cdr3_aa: CAQGANYGYTF
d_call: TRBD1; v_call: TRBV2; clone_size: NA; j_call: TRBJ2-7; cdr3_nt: TGTGCCAGCAGCCGAGCAGGGGGTAGGTACGAGCAGTACTTC; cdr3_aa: CASSRAGGRYEQYF
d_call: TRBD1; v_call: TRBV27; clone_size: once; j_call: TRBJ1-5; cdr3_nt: TGTGCCAGCAGTTTATGGGACAGCACCCCTGAGAAACCCTATCAGCCCCAGCATTTT; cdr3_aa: CASSLWDSTPEKPYQPQHF